The 25 T cell receptor beta chains below come from one sample, sequenced in a study of OX40 agonist ivuxolimab in advanced cancers. Receptor amplification or capture employed the immunoSEQ multiplex PCR assay. TCRdb carries this immuneACCESS record with in-frame sequences only. Its versions omit some clonotypes, under half of them owing to an unresolved V gene in the studies checked, with the rest unexplained. The sample table lists tens of thousands of clones, 84% of them with a count of one. Together, the top ten hold approximately 1.2% of the sample. Sample: CD4+ or CD8+ T cells sorted from blood, taken in a trial of the OX40 agonist ivuxolimab. The receptors derive from an adult with an advanced solid tumor such as melanoma, head and neck, liver or kidney cancer.

This clone was seen a few times. The V call is TRBV19, the J call TRBJ1-1; 7 bases map to TRBD1. Trimming cost V 2 bases and J 0 bases; bases outside gene matches: 6. CDR1 and CDR2 (germline): LNHDA, SQIVND (reference sequence). The CDR3 contains 16 residues. For the CDR3, the DNA is TGTGCCAGTAGTATATATGAGGGGGCTGTGAACACTGAAGCTTTCTTT. Protein product: CASSIYEGAVNTEAFF.

DNA of the CDR3: TGTGCCAGCAGTCATGGCGGGGCTCGGGAAAAACTGTTTTTT. Translating it yields CASSHGGAREKLFF. J is TRBJ1-4 and V is TRBV28, with D perhaps matching TRBD1 (5 bases). The CDR3 has 14 amino acids. The V gene lost 5 bases and the J gene lost 8 bases, with 15 bases spanning the gap. Germline V gives CDR1 MDHEN, CDR2 SYDVKM.

V usage is TRBV11-2 and J usage is TRBJ1-2; D is unclear. The germline V and J ends were trimmed by 1 base and 1 base, with 13 bases remaining between them. Germline V gene data show CDR1 as SGHAT and CDR2 as FQNNGV. The CDR3 has 16 residues. The CDR3 sequence is CASSLGRERVNYGYTF. CDR3 nucleotide sequence: TGTGCCAGCAGCTTAGGTCGAGAGAGGGTTAACTATGGCTACACCTTC.

This rearrangement joins TRBV5-1 to TRBJ1-6, with 7 bases identical to TRBD1. The germline V gene has CDR1 SGHRS and CDR2 YFSETQ. The CDR3 totals 15 residues. Trimming cost V 0 bases and J 7 bases; bases outside gene matches: 4. CDR3 nucleotides: TGCGCCAGCAGCTTGGGAGTGACAGGGAATTCACCCCTCCACTTT. Translated: CASSLGVTGNSPLHF.

V gene TRBV5-1 combines with J gene TRBJ2-5, with 7 nucleotides matching TRBD2. Looked up from germline, CDR1 is SGHRS and CDR2 is YFSETQ. V shed 5 bases and J 1 base; nucleotides not matched to a gene: 8. The CDR3 runs to 15 residues. CDR3 sequence: CASSSVSGFQETQYF. The CDR3 bases are TGCGCCAGCAGTTCTGTTAGCGGGTTCCAAGAGACCCAGTACTTC.

The rearrangement links TRBV5-1 to TRBJ1-4; 7 bases are shared with TRBD1. Germline lookup yields CDR1 SGHRS and CDR2 YFSETQ. V was pared by 4 bases and J by 5 bases, with 8 bases of the junction left unmatched. This CDR3 has 15 residues. The CDR3: CASSRQGDGNEKLFF. CDR3 bases: TGCGCCAGCAGCCGACAGGGTGACGGGAATGAAAAACTGTTTTTT.

The chain is built from TRBV4-2 and TRBJ2-3; TRBD2 agrees at 8 bases. CDR3 length: 17 residues. Germline V gene data show CDR1 as LGHNA and CDR2 as YNFKEQ. Losses at the gene ends were 0 bases for V and 4 bases for J; bases not matched to a gene: 9. In nucleotides, the CDR3 is TGTGCCAGCAGCCAAGAATCTCGCGGGGGGCACGCAGATACGCAGTATTTT. It yields the protein CASSQESRGGHADTQYF.

This CDR3 is CASTMGGGGAQGEAFF. CDR3 nucleotide sequence: TGCGCCAGCACCATGGGCGGAGGGGGCGCCCAGGGTGAAGCTTTCTTT. The V call is TRBV5-1, the J call TRBJ1-1; 7 bases line up with TRBD1. The CDR3 totals 16 residues. J lost 7 bases, V lost 6 bases, and 18 bases had no gene match. Germline values: CDR1 SGHRS, CDR2 YFSETQ.

This rearrangement joins TRBV27 to TRBJ2-5; D is ambiguous. CDR1 MNHEY and CDR2 SMNVEV come from the germline V gene (reference sequence). This CDR3 has 13 amino acids. Trimming stripped 4 bases from V and 5 bases from J, with 11 bases between. CDR3 sequence (DNA): TGTGCCAGCAGTTGGTATCGTGGGGAGACCCAGTACTTC. The encoded protein is CASSWYRGETQYF.

V and J are TRBV28 and TRBJ1-2; D perhaps matches TRBD1 (5 bases). CDR1 and CDR2 from the germline V gene are MDHEN and SYDVKM. The length of the CDR3 is 15 residues. The V and J ends lost 3 bases and 3 bases respectively, with 14 bases between them. The CDR3 region is CASSLGVNLDYGYTF. CDR3 DNA sequence: TGTGCCAGCAGTTTGGGGGTCAACCTAGACTATGGCTACACCTTC.

The rearrangement joins TRBV9 to TRBJ1-2; 8 bases are shared with TRBD1. Germline V CDR1 and CDR2: SGDLS, YYNGEE. With V trimmed by 2 bases and J by 8 bases, 2 bases remained unmatched. The CDR3 has 12 residues. As DNA, the CDR3 is TGTGCCAGCAGCGTGGACAGGGAGGGCTACACCTTC. It yields the protein CASSVDREGYTF.

Only one count was recorded for this clone. The V gene is TRBV6-1, the J gene TRBJ1-2, with a tentative D call TRBD1 (6 bases). V was shortened by 8 bases and J by 4 bases, with 14 bases between the two germline ends. The CDR3 has 13 amino acids. From germline, CDR1 is MNHNS and CDR2 SASEGT. CDR3 loop: CASREQGGYGYTF. CDR3 DNA: TGTGCCAGCCGAGAACAGGGCGGCTATGGCTACACCTTC.

The chain uses TRBV6-5 and TRBJ1-1; TRBD1 agrees at 7 bases. Germline V lookup: CDR1 MNHEY, CDR2 SVGAGI. The junction had 6 bases not matched to a gene; V was cut back by 5 bases and J by 0 bases. The CDR3 contains 15 residues. The CDR3 loop is CASSTWDSLNTEAFF. Written as DNA, the CDR3 is TGTGCCAGCAGTACTTGGGACAGTTTGAACACTGAAGCTTTCTTT.

The chain combines TRBV9 with TRBJ2-2; D assignment may be TRBD1 or TRBD2 (6 bases each). This CDR3 comprises 15 residues. Germline V gives CDR1 SGDLS, CDR2 YYNGEE. The V gene lost 3 bases and the J gene lost 6 bases, with 15 bases spanning the gap. CDR3 DNA: TGTGCCAGCAGCGCCGATGGGGGGCGTGCCGGGGAGCTGTTTTTT. Its protein is CASSADGGRAGELFF.

J is TRBJ1-6 and V is TRBV30, with no clear D. CDR3 length: 15 amino acids. V was pared by 5 bases and J by 0 bases, with 11 bases between. CDR1 and CDR2 (germline): GTSNPN, SVGIG (reference sequence). CDR3 in DNA: TGTGCCTGGGGCGATGTCAGCTCCTATAATTCACCCCTCCACTTT. As protein: CAWGDVSSYNSPLHF. Using reference TRBV30 and TRBJ1-6 for the parts outside the CDR3, the full variable domain is SQTIHQWPATLVQPVGSPLSLECTVEGTSNPNLYWYRQAAGRGLQLLFYSVGIGQISSEVPQNLSASRPQDRQFILSSKKLLLSDSGFYLCAWGDVSSYNSPLHFGNGTRLTVT.

This clone came up once. Given the absence of the conserved phenylalanine or tryptophan at the CDR3 end, a read error is likely. It is unclear where the CDR3 begins or ends on the DNA, so no DNA is shown, and the CDR3 is as TCRdb lists it. V and J are TRBV6-4 and TRBJ2-7; the D call TRBD2 from the table was never checked on the DNA. Germline V gives CDR1 MRHNA, CDR2 SNTAGT. The CDR3 has 15 residues if both end residues are counted. This CDR3 reads CASSSSGPVGTSEVG.

The rearrangement joins TRBV5-6 to TRBJ1-2; D ambiguous. Trimming took 4 bases from V and 7 from J, leaving 14 bases between them. Per the germline V gene, CDR1 is SGHDT and CDR2 is YYEEEE. The CDR3 has 13 amino acids. The CDR3 region is CASSPWGSSGYTF. The CDR3 bases are TGTGCCAGCAGCCCGTGGGGATCCAGTGGCTACACCTTC.

The chain employs TRBV18 and TRBJ2-5; unclear D gene. Germline V gene data show CDR1 as KGHSH and CDR2 as LQKENI. V lost 2 bases and J 5 bases, leaving 15 bases between the germline ends. The length of the CDR3 is 15 residues. The CDR3 is CASSPGSRDWETQYF. The CDR3 DNA reads as TGTGCCAGCTCACCAGGCAGTCGAGACTGGGAGACCCAGTACTTC.

The chain employs TRBV28 and TRBJ1-1, with 8 bases lining up with TRBD1. Trimming at V came to 4 bases and at J to 3 bases, leaving 10 bases not matched to a gene. CDR3 length equals 16 residues. The V gene's germline CDR1 is MDHEN and CDR2 SYDVKM. The CDR3 DNA follows: TGTGCCAGCAGTTCGACAGGGGACAGGTCGCACACTGAAGCTTTCTTT. This codes for CASSSTGDRSHTEAFF.

The V gene is TRBV7-9, the J gene TRBJ1-5; TRBD1 aligns across 8 bases. Germline assignment: CDR1 SEHNR and CDR2 FQNEAQ (reference sequence). This CDR3 has 15 amino acids. Losses at the gene ends were 1 base for V and 1 base for J; bases not matched to a gene: 0. The CDR3, as DNA: TGTGCCAGCAGCTTAGGACAGGGGAGCAATCAGCCCCAGCATTTT. It encodes CASSLGQGSNQPQHF.

The chain links TRBV5-6 to TRBJ2-2; D perhaps matches TRBD1 (6 bases). V lost 0 bases and J lost 7, with 10 bases in between. CDR1 is SGHDT, CDR2 YYEEEE, per germline. This CDR3 has 14 amino acids. CDR3 sequence (DNA): TGTGCCAGCAGCTTGGAATTCAGGGGCGGGGAGCTGTTTTTT. Protein product: CASSLEFRGGELFF.

This clone was seen only once. The chain links TRBV9 to TRBJ2-1, with D perhaps TRBD1 (6 bases). CDR3 length equals 16 residues. V gave up 7 bases and J gave up 7 bases, with 24 bases separating them. Germline-derived CDR1 and CDR2 are SGDLS and YYNGEE. CDR3: CASGPQRGTTKNEQFF. The CDR3 region has the DNA TGTGCCAGCGGCCCGCAAAGGGGGACCACGAAGAATGAGCAGTTCTTC.

The rearrangement joins TRBV18 to TRBJ1-1, with no clear D. The CDR3 runs 12 residues. V was shortened by 3 bases and J by 0 bases, with 2 bases between the two germline ends. The germline V gene has CDR1 KGHSH and CDR2 LQKENI. The CDR3: CASSPLNTEAFF. DNA of the CDR3: TGTGCCAGCTCACCGTTGAACACTGAAGCTTTCTTT.

The genes are TRBV4-3 and TRBJ1-3; tentatively, D is TRBD1 (5 bases). CDR1 is LGHNA and CDR2 is YSLEER in the germline V gene. V gave up 0 bases and J gave up 11 bases, with 23 bases separating them. There are 17 residues in the CDR3. CDR3 bases: TGCGCCAGCAGCCAAGATCTCACAGGCGTGGTACCGGGGGCCATATATTTT. It is translated as CASSQDLTGVVPGAIYF.

This sequence joins TRBV9 and TRBJ1-1; D remains ambiguous. Germline values: CDR1 SGDLS, CDR2 YYNGEE. V lost 0 bases and J lost 0, with 6 bases in between. The CDR3 contains 14 residues. This chain's CDR3 is CASSVDSMNTEAFF. CDR3 in DNA: TGTGCCAGCAGCGTAGACAGTATGAACACTGAAGCTTTCTTT.